Reported below is one T cell receptor (beta chain). Its specificity is unknown. These data belong to a study of shared clonotypes between healthy human individuals. For the study at large: Aged 18 to 49, the donors were a couple of women and a few men. A donor's plate count was three for CD4 naive and three for CD4 memory; CD8 naive had two and CD8 memory one.

The protocol was immunoSEQ multiplex PCR, while the TCRdb copy is restricted to in-frame clones and leaves out a portion. The data contain about 2.1 million clones, around 93% of them singletons. The naive CD8 fraction comprised CD45RO-negative cells positively selected for CCR7 and excluded terminally differentiated effector memory CD45RA+ cells. Study-wide findings and caveats: Large depth notwithstanding, sorted-subset sequencing proved incomplete by rarefaction.

The germline gives CDR1 SQVTM, CDR2 ANQGSEA. V shed 3 bases, J shed 5 bases, and the junction held 5 bases outside the gene matches. CDR3 length: 14 residues. Material for sequencing was naive CD8+ T cells from PBMCs. The rearrangement joins TRBV29-1 to TRBJ1-4, with TRBD1 identical over 8 bases. The source of this sequence is a man aged 18-30 years in good health. Some clones in this sample may be carry-over from other donors' samples. For the CDR3, the DNA is TGCAGCGTTGATGTCGGACAGGGAAATGAAAAACTGTTTTTT. Protein product: CSVDVGQGNEKLFF.